This T cell receptor (beta chain) was recorded in a study of T cells in Graves' hyperthyroidism and ophthalmopathy (dated by TCRdb to the late 2010s). As for the study more broadly: Peripheral blood samples were taken at initial diagnosis, before any treatment was given. A discovery cohort of approximately 97 patients, 43 with Graves' ophthalmopathy and 55 to 60 with stable Graves' hyperthyroidism, was used to find distinguishing TCR V-J signatures. Whether ophthalmopathy could be predicted prospectively was tested in an independent validation cohort made up of under 20 hyperthyroidism patients plus 17 patients who later progressed to ophthalmopathy. The roughly 100 discovery patients were randomly divided into training and test sets at a 7:3 ratio. Thyroid tissue and blood T-cell repertoires from six or seven Graves' hyperthyroidism patients were also compared in the study. Once sampling was done, hyperthyroidism patients were given methimazole at a starting dose of 30 mg daily, whereas ophthalmopathy patients were given high-dose intravenous methylprednisolone. TCR Vbeta CDR3 sequencing of some 140 peripheral blood samples (fewer than 45 ophthalmopathy, roughly 72 hyperthyroidism and approximately 17 progressor patients) is reported in the paper.

The germline V gene yields SGHAT for CDR1 and FQNNGV for CDR2. The CDR3, cysteine through phenylalanine, is 12 amino acids long. Solely the CDR3 DNA is kept, with 36 bases framed from the first base. At the junction V is shortened by 5 bases and J by 3 bases, with 6 bases in between. This clonotype was seen at least ten times. The target of this receptor is not known. Base qualities are not recorded, but no much larger clone differs from it by a single base. Amplification of TCR beta CDR3 regions was carried out from RNA transcripts. The first round of RT-PCR for the TCR CDR3 was performed with the HTBI primer set and the Qiagen OneStep RT-PCR kit. Libraries were constructed in a second round of multiplex PCR, after which size selection and purification were carried out. Libraries were sequenced paired-end with 100 bp reads on an Illumina HiSeq2000. Regarding the original processing steps: SOAPnuke was used to process the raw data, with reads discarded if the reads contained adapters or uncalled bases, had a mean Phred below 15, or lacked an exact constant-primer or identifier match. High-quality paired reads were merged with COPE v1.2.5, and unique nucleotide sequences were defined as clonotypes. MiTCR v1.1 was used to align clonotypes to the IMGT TRBV, TRBD and TRBJ reference segments. Only V-J combinations with frequency above 0.0001, covering about 99% of repertoires, were analysed. The TCS score was defined as the ratio of F50 (clonal expansion) to E x V (chaos), calculated using BLOSUM62-based TCRdist between CDR3 peptides within each V-J. Welch's t-statistics and random forest reduced fewer than 550 V-J features to around 14, which were used in a naive Bayes classifier (R e1071). TCRdb ran its own pipeline on the public reads, namely fastp trimming at Q25 and MiXCR clone calling, and kept in-frame beta chains. Identical CDR3 proteins give one entry, which carries the most common genes and DNA. None of the V and J calls come from the authors' own analysis; TCRdb made them. This sample comprises more than 300,000 distinct CDR3 sequences, about 14% of them detected only once. The top ten hold roughly 21% of the sample.

General findings and caveats noted by the study authors: Blood samples also contained most of the expanded thyroid clonotypes (frequency above 0.001), which suggests that blood repertoires may reflect thyroid immune responses. In validation, the model predicted progression to ophthalmopathy a median of 6.5 months before onset, with over 60% sensitivity and roughly 72% specificity. A model built on a 13 V-J signature distinguished ophthalmopathy from stable hyperthyroidism, reaching roughly 88% sensitivity and 81% to 83% specificity in cross-validation and 80%/75% in testing. No statistical method was used to set the sample size in advance, and investigators knew the group allocation.

In the ophthalmopathy patients, disease was moderately to severely active, with a Clinical Activity Score of 3 or more, a NOSPECS grade of 4 or more, and a duration of less than 3 months. Patients with uncontrolled infections, other autoimmune diseases, pregnancy or lactation were excluded. Diagnoses relied on clinical symptoms, serum thyroxine and TRAb, thyroid ultrasound and orbital computed tomography. PBMCs were isolated from approximately 10 ml of fresh peripheral blood by Ficoll-Paque density gradient centrifugation. Trizol reagent was used to extract total RNA, and RNA quality was then checked on an Agilent 2100 Bioanalyzer.

Sequenced material: blood. The V and J segments used are TRBV11-2 and TRBJ2-3; a confident D gene designation cannot be given. This clonotype originated in a woman aged 30 to 39 with Graves' ophthalmopathy. The DNA sequence follows: TGTGCCAGCAGCGCCCGGACAGATACGCAGTATTTT. Translation gives CASSARTDTQYF.